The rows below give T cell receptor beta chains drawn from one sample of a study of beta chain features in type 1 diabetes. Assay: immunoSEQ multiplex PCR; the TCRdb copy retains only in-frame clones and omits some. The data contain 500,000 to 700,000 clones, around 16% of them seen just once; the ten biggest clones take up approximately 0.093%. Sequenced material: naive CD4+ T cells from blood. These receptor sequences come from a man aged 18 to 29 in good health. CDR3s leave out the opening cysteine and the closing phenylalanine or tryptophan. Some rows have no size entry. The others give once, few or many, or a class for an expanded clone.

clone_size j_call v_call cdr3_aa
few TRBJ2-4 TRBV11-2 ASSLIKLAQGQLVNIQY
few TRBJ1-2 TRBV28 ASSAGDTLFGYT
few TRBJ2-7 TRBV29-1 SVAGRDSDYEQY
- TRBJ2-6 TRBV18 ASSPPWYVRESNVLT
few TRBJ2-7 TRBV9 ASSPPGRSSYEQY
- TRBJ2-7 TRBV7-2 ASSHQGSEQY
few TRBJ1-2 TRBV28 ASSAGGRYGYT
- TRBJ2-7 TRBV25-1 ASSFRTLTDEQY
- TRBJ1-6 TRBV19 ASSLRDSDSPLH
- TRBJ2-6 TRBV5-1 ASSLVQGATGANVLT
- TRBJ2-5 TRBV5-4 ASSPGQGRVSGTQY
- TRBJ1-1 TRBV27 ASSPSGGMNTEAF
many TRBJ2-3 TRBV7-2 ASSLAGTGFQY
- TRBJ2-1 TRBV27 ASRGQERANEQF
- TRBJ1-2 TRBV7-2 ASSLVWRDLGYGYT
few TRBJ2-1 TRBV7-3 ASSLSAGGINEQF
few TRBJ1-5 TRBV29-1 SVRTGNQPQH